Included here is one T cell receptor (beta chain) sequence, with context. The antigen remains unidentified. This sample was included in a study of T-cell memory formation after mild COVID-19. Study background: Largely donor-specific sequence clusters came from a couple of donors.

Overall study results and limits: Researchers could not confirm that second-wave clones peaking on day 37 targeted SARS-CoV-2.

This CDR3 is built from 14 residues. Trimming stripped 5 bases from V and 2 bases from J, with 12 bases between. The V gene's germline CDR1 is MRHNA and CDR2 SNTAGT. From 5'RACE with constant-segment primers came TCR alpha and TCR beta cDNA libraries that carried sample barcodes and UMIs. TCRdb redid the calling of the 5' RACE reads with MiXCR, one entry per CDR3 protein. The repertoire consists of about 470,000 distinct CDR3 sequences, with 25% occurring once and the leading ten covering under 15%. The receptor was derived from an adult woman who had mild COVID-19 (a few samples of this study predate the infection). Cell type and time point are not known. The source material was PBMCs or a T cell subset sorted from them (not recorded which). The chain is built from TRBV6-4 and TRBJ2-5; D unclear. CDR3 DNA sequence: TGTGCCAGCAGTTCCCCCCAAGCACAAGAGACCCAGTACTTC. Its translation: CASSSPQAQETQYF.